The 28 T cell receptor beta chains reported below all come from one sample, sequenced in a study of identical twins. Via MiXCR, TCRdb re-called the 5' RACE reads, giving one row per CDR3 protein. The sample holds about 920,000 distinct CDR3 sequences; about 12% are singletons and the top ten take about 1.5%. This same sample was also part of a study on yellow fever vaccine responses in identical twins.

Sequenced material: PBMCs. These receptor sequences come from a woman aged 18 to 35 in good health.

With respect to this clonotype: The junction differs from germline at one of its ends, possibly a read error. The DNA of the CDR3 is TGTGCCACCAGCACGCCCGGGACACCTAAATATGGCTACACCTTC. It yields the protein CATSTPGTPKYGYTF. The chain carries TRBV15 and TRBJ1-2; tentatively, D is TRBD1 (6 bases). Per the germline V gene, CDR1 is LNHNV and CDR2 is YYDKDF (reference sequence). CDR3 length equals 15 residues. The full variable domain, in which reference TRBV15 and TRBJ1-2 provide the parts outside the CDR3, is DAMVIQNPRYQVTQFGKPVTLSCSQTLNHNVMYWYQQKSSQAPKLLFHYYDKDFNNEADTPDNFQSRRPNTSFCFLDIRSPGLGDTAMYLCATSTPGTPKYGYTFGSGTRLTVV.

This clonotype was found many times. The chain combines TRBV12-3 or TRBV12-4 with TRBJ1-4; D remains unclear. CDR3 length: 16 residues. V lost 5 bases and J 11 bases, leaving 24 bases between the germline ends. Here the CDR3 DNA reads TGTGCCAGCAGTACAAGAGGCCCATCTTCGGGCCCGAAACTGTTTTTT. It codes for CASSTRGPSSGPKLFF.

This clonotype was seen many times. V usage is TRBV15 and J usage is TRBJ1-5, with D unresolved. The V gene lost 0 bases and the J gene lost 1 base, with 7 bases spanning the gap. The CDR3 has 15 residues. CDR1 is LNHNV and CDR2 is YYDKDF in the germline V gene (reference sequence). This CDR3 is CATSRDGGSNQPQHF. The CDR3 DNA follows: TGTGCCACCAGCAGAGATGGAGGGAGCAATCAGCCCCAGCATTTT.

The rearrangement joins TRBV20-1 to TRBJ2-1; 7 bases are shared with TRBD1. The CDR3 runs 17 residues. The V and J ends lost 0 bases and 3 bases, in that order; junction bases with no gene match: 11. CDR1 is DFQATT and CDR2 is SNEGSKA in the germline V gene (reference sequence). CDR3 bases: TGCAGTGCTAGAGATCCCCGGGCAGGGGGTTACTACAATGAGCAGTTCTTC. Protein: CSARDPRAGGYYNEQFF.

This clonotype was counted many times. This rearrangement joins TRBV5-1 to TRBJ2-5, with 11 bases that match TRBD2. CDR1 is SGHRS, CDR2 YFSETQ, per germline. V gave up 2 bases and J gave up 2 bases; unmatched junction bases: 5. The CDR3 is 16 amino acids. In nucleotides, the CDR3 is TGCGCCAGCAGCTTAAGACTAGCGGGAAATCAAGAGACCCAGTACTTC. Protein sequence: CASSLRLAGNQETQYF.

In its sample, this clonotype was seen a few times. The chain couples TRBV6-1 to TRBJ2-5; possibly TRBD2 for D (5 bases). The CDR3 has 13 residues. V shed 6 bases and J shed 4 bases, with 12 bases lying between them. The V gene's germline CDR1 is MNHNS and CDR2 SASEGT. The chain's CDR3 is CASRESRGETQYF. In nucleotides, the CDR3 is TGTGCCAGCAGAGAATCTCGGGGAGAGACCCAGTACTTC.

This chain uses TRBV18 with TRBJ1-5, with 7 bases fitting TRBD1. CDR3 size: 15 residues. In germline, CDR1 is KGHSH, CDR2 LQKENI. Unmatched junction bases numbered 3, after V lost 2 bases and J lost 2 bases. CDR3 amino acids: CASSPGTAGNQPQHF. The CDR3 DNA sequence: TGTGCCAGCTCACCAGGGACAGCCGGCAATCAGCCCCAGCATTTT.

The chain recombines TRBV7-2 with TRBJ2-2, with TRBD2 matching 7 bases. CDR3 size: 15 residues. After removal of 0 bases from V and 4 bases from J, the junction contained 2 bases not matched to a gene. Germline CDR1 SGHTA, CDR2 FQGNSA. CDR3 loop: CASSLAREATGELFF. Here the CDR3 DNA reads TGTGCCAGCAGCTTAGCTCGGGAGGCCACCGGGGAGCTGTTTTTT.

The genes are TRBV28 and TRBJ1-1, with D tentatively TRBD1 (6 bases). The CDR3 totals 14 residues. Trimming took off 8 bases at V and 1 base at J, with 14 bases between the two ends. CDR1 is MDHEN and CDR2 is SYDVKM in the germline V gene. The CDR3 region is CASGGAVANTEAFF. CDR3 coding DNA: TGTGCCAGCGGGGGGGCGGTCGCGAACACTGAAGCTTTCTTT.

The rearrangement links TRBV6-1 to TRBJ1-5; TRBD1 matches at 7 bases. Losses at the gene ends were 6 bases for V and 8 bases for J; bases not matched to a gene: 10. Germline V gene lookup returns CDR1 MNHNS and CDR2 SASEGT. The length of the CDR3 is 14 residues. The CDR3 loop is CASSSRGFLEPQHF. The CDR3 DNA reads as TGTGCCAGCAGCTCCAGGGGGTTTTTGGAGCCCCAGCATTTT.

This chain uses TRBV5-1 with TRBJ2-2; 11 nucleotides agree with TRBD1. Germline CDR1 and CDR2: SGHRS and YFSETQ. CDR3 length: 17 amino acids. With 5 bases clipped from V and 2 bases from J, the junction kept 8 bases outside the gene matches. CDR3 bases: TGCGCCAGCAGGGACAGGGGGCGTAATATCAACACCGGGGAGCTGTTTTTT. Encoded protein: CASRDRGRNINTGELFF. Supplemented by reference TRBV5-1 and TRBJ2-2, the full variable domain reads KAGVTQTPRYLIKTRGQQVTLSCSPISGHRSVSWYQQTPGQGLQFLFEYFSETQRNKGNFPGRFSGRQFSNSRSEMNVSTLELGDSALYLCASRDRGRNINTGELFFGEGSRLTVL.

This clonotype has just a few counts. The chain recombines TRBV28 with TRBJ1-1; no firm D call. The CDR3 extends over 12 amino acids. V shed 3 bases and J shed 10 bases, with 12 bases lying between them. Per germline, CDR1 MDHEN and CDR2 SYDVKM. Here the CDR3 reads CASSFFRSVAFF. The CDR3 nucleotides are TGTGCCAGCAGTTTTTTTCGGAGTGTAGCTTTCTTT.

In this sample, this clonotype turned up a few times. V usage is TRBV24-1 and J usage is TRBJ2-1; TRBD1 matches 9 bases. The CDR3 is made up of 17 amino acids. Germline V lookup: CDR1 KGHDR, CDR2 SFDVKD. Trimming removed 0 bases from V and 0 bases from J; junction bases left unmatched: 2. CDR3 DNA: TGTGCCACCAGTGATTTGCCGGGACAGGGCTCCTACAATGAGCAGTTCTTC. This sequence encodes CATSDLPGQGSYNEQFF.

This clonotype has more than one count but fewer than ten. The chain couples TRBV27 to TRBJ2-4; 12 bases fit TRBD2. The CDR3 covers 19 residues. CDR1 and CDR2 (germline): MNHEY, SMNVEV (reference sequence). V shed 2 bases and J 1 base; nucleotides not matched to a gene: 9. The CDR3 spells CASSLAGLAGGRAKNIQYF. DNA of the CDR3: TGTGCCAGCAGTTTAGCGGGGCTAGCGGGGGGGCGGGCCAAAAACATTCAGTACTTC.

The genes are TRBV11-2 and TRBJ2-6, with D tentatively TRBD1 or TRBD2 (5 bases each). V was cut by 3 bases and J by 2 bases, with 11 bases left in between. This CDR3 is 16 amino acids long. Germline V lookup: CDR1 SGHAT, CDR2 FQNNGV. DNA for the CDR3: TGTGCCAGCAGCTTCGGGGAAGGGGCTGGGGCCAACGTCCTGACTTTC. Its translation: CASSFGEGAGANVLTF.

The DNA of the CDR3 is TGTGCCAGCAGCGCCGGGGGGCTAGCGGGAGAGACCCAGTACTTC. Amino acids: CASSAGGLAGETQYF. The gene calls are TRBV9 and TRBJ2-5, with TRBD2 identical over 8 bases. Germline CDR1 is SGDLS and CDR2 is YYNGEE. The CDR3 consists of 15 residues. The V segment lost 3 bases and the J segment 4 bases; nucleotides outside the gene matches: 8.

This clonotype has only a few counts. This chain uses TRBV9 with TRBJ2-5; a possible D gene is TRBD1 (5 bases). Per the germline V gene, CDR1 is SGDLS and CDR2 is YYNGEE. V was trimmed by 1 base and J by 2 bases, leaving 9 bases between them. This CDR3 is built from 14 residues. CDR3 in DNA: TGTGCCAGCAGCGTAAGACAGAAACAAGAGACCCAGTACTTC. As protein: CASSVRQKQETQYF.

V and J are TRBV24-1 and TRBJ1-1; TRBD1 agrees at 7 bases. The CDR3 sequence is 15 residues long. With V trimmed by 3 bases and J by 0 bases, 3 bases remained unmatched. CDR1 and CDR2 (germline): KGHDR, SFDVKD. CDR3 loop: CATSDNRGLNTEAFF. CDR3 nucleotide sequence: TGTGCCACCAGTGATAACAGGGGCCTGAACACTGAAGCTTTCTTT.

The sample holds many counts of this clonotype. The chain is built from TRBV6-1 and TRBJ1-5; D not resolved. CDR3 length equals 13 residues. The V and J ends lost 7 bases and 1 base respectively, with 8 bases between them. Germline CDR1 reads MNHNS; CDR2 reads SASEGT. CDR3 in DNA: TGTGCCAGCAAGAAGGACAGCAATCAGCCCCAGCATTTT. As protein: CASKKDSNQPQHF.

The CDR3 nucleotides read TGTGCCAGCTCACTGAGTACTGCATACACGAACACCGGGGAGCTGTTTTTT. The encoded protein is CASSLSTAYTNTGELFF. V usage is TRBV18 and J usage is TRBJ2-2; D ambiguous. From germline, CDR1 is KGHSH and CDR2 LQKENI. This CDR3 has 17 residues. Trimming took off 4 bases at V and 0 bases at J, with 15 bases between the two ends.

V is TRBV6-1 and J is TRBJ2-7, with 10 positions matching TRBD1. CDR1 is MNHNS, CDR2 SASEGT, per germline. After removal of 6 bases from V and 5 bases from J, the junction contained 10 bases not matched to a gene. The CDR3 spans 15 residues. The CDR3 reads CASRARDRGTNEQYV. CDR3 DNA: TGTGCCAGCAGAGCACGGGACAGGGGAACGAACGAGCAGTACGTC.

This clonotype was picked up a small number of times. The chain couples TRBV2 to TRBJ2-5; 11 bases agree with TRBD2. The CDR3 length is 19 residues. The germline CDR1 and CDR2 sequences are SNHLY and FYNNEI. Trimming took 10 bases from V and 5 from J; bases not matched to a gene: 24. In DNA, the CDR3 is TGTGCCATCTGTACCTCCCGGGACTTAGCGGGGGGGCCAGCGGAGACCCAGTACTTC. Protein: CAICTSRDLAGGPAETQYF.

This clonotype was counted between two and nine times. The V gene is TRBV10-1, the J gene TRBJ2-3; 7 positions match TRBD1. J gave up 2 bases and V 5 bases, and 31 bases lay outside the gene matches. The germline gives CDR1 WNHNN, CDR2 SYGVQD (reference sequence). This CDR3 spans 23 amino acids. CDR3 DNA: TGCGCCAGCAGTATTTCCCCGGGACAGATAAGGGACCCGCTCTTGTTCTCCACAGATACGCAGTATTTT. The encoded protein is CASSISPGQIRDPLLFSTDTQYF.

This clonotype showed up just a few times. This sequence joins TRBV20-1 and TRBJ2-1; no clear D gene. V was clipped by 0 bases and J by 4 bases, with 16 bases between them. Germline lookup yields CDR1 DFQATT and CDR2 SNEGSKA (reference sequence). The CDR3 covers 16 residues. CDR3 residues: CSARDLLPLAYNEQFF. CDR3 DNA: TGCAGTGCTAGAGATCTCCTACCCTTGGCGTACAATGAGCAGTTCTTC.

This chain links TRBV30 with TRBJ2-5; D uncertain. V gave up 3 bases and J gave up 7 bases, with 18 bases separating them. The CDR3 is 14 residues long. Germline CDR1 is GTSNPN and CDR2 is SVGIG (reference sequence). CDR3 amino acids: CAWRPRTGSTTQYF. CDR3 coding DNA: TGTGCCTGGAGACCCAGAACGGGTAGCACGACCCAGTACTTC.

V is TRBV4-1 and J is TRBJ2-2; 7 nucleotides match TRBD2. The CDR3 loop spans 16 amino acids. The V gene's germline CDR1 is MGHRA and CDR2 YSYEKL. The J segment lost 8 bases and the V segment lost 2 bases, leaving 11 bases of the junction unmatched. As DNA, the CDR3 is TGCGCCAGCAGCCAACGAAGGGCTAGCGGAGCTGGGGAGCTGTTTTTT. Translating gives CASSQRRASGAGELFF.

This clonotype came up a few times. In nucleotides, the CDR3 is TGTGCCAGCAGCTTAACACAGGGGGGAAACACTGAAGCTTTCTTT. Translation: CASSLTQGGNTEAFF. The V gene is TRBV11-3, the J gene TRBJ1-1; 8 bases agree with TRBD1. With 2 bases clipped from V and 2 bases from J, the junction kept 4 bases outside the gene matches. Germline V gene lookup returns CDR1 SGHNT and CDR2 YENEEA. The CDR3 sequence is 15 residues long.

The CDR3 is CASSPAQGTEAFF. The CDR3 DNA follows: TGTGCCAGCTCACCGGCGCAGGGCACTGAAGCTTTCTTT. The chain recombines TRBV18 with TRBJ1-1, with a weak D call TRBD1 (5 bases). This CDR3 is built from 13 residues. Trimming removed 3 bases from V and 4 bases from J, with 9 bases in between. The V gene's germline CDR1 is KGHSH and CDR2 LQKENI.